This T cell receptor (beta chain) originates from a study of cytomegalovirus exposure and HLA in healthy donors. PCR used 60 Vbeta primers and 13 Jbeta primers. Here immunoSEQ multiplex PCR was the method, and the copy in TCRdb shows in-frame clones only, minus some. The sample lists under 95,000 clones, over 60% occurring once. This CDR3 is 14 amino acids long. The germline V and J ends were trimmed by 6 bases and 4 bases, with 12 bases remaining between them. CDR1 MNHNY and CDR2 SVGAGI come from the germline V gene (reference sequence). The V call is TRBV6-6, the J call TRBJ1-4; D is uncertain. Source material: PBMCs. This TCR was recovered from a man aged 25-40 years in good health and CMV-seropositive. The CDR3 region has the DNA TGTGCCAGCAGCCCGGAGACCTTTAATGAAAAACTGTTTTTT. It encodes CASSPETFNEKLFF.